Each of the 2 T cell receptor beta chains below was sequenced from the same sample in a study of cytomegalovirus exposure and HLA in healthy donors. 13 Jbeta primers and 60 Vbeta primers were used for the PCR. Repertoires were generated with immunoSEQ multiplex PCR, while TCRdb's copy carries only in-frame clones and drops some. The table has some 170,000 clones, around four fifths seen once; the top ten hold about 1.3%. Sequenced material: PBMCs. The receptors originated from a woman in her forties or fifties in good health and CMV-seronegative.

This chain uses TRBV11-2 with TRBJ2-2; no reliable D call. Trimming removed 3 bases from V and 5 bases from J, with 7 bases in between. Germline V gene sequence: CDR1 SGHAT, CDR2 FQNNGV. CDR3 length: 13 amino acids. The CDR3 protein is CASSFYETGELFF. The CDR3 region has the DNA TGTGCCAGCAGCTTTTACGAGACCGGGGAGCTGTTTTTT.

This chain joins TRBV4-3 and TRBJ1-1, with unresolved D. The CDR3 extends over 16 amino acids. V was cut by 1 base and J by 5 bases, with 17 bases left in between. Germline V CDR1 and CDR2: LGHNA, YSLEER. CDR3 in amino acids: CASSQGAPRRWTEAFF. The CDR3 coding sequence is TGCGCCAGCAGCCAAGGGGCACCAAGGAGGTGGACTGAAGCTTTCTTT.